The rows below give T cell receptor beta chains drawn from one sample of a study of T cell responses to AZD1222 COVID-19 vaccine. Measured with immunoSEQ multiplex PCR; TCRdb has only the in-frame clones, and not every one. In the table there are about 150,000 clones, more than 90% of which are singletons. The sequencing here drew on peripheral blood, taken 28 days after the second AZD1222 dose. The receptor source for this set is an adult who received the AZD1222 COVID-19 vaccine. The CDR3 runs from the conserved cysteine through the conserved F or W. Clone size is shown for a subset of rows, as once, few, many or a class of expanded clone.

J gene,V gene,clone size,CDR3 protein
TRBJ1-5,TRBV24-1,-,CATSVAQSNQPQHF
TRBJ1-2,TRBV5-1,-,CASSTGVHYGYTF
TRBJ1-2,TRBV19,-,CASHSLGTGGPHYGYTF
TRBJ2-1,TRBV9,-,CASSGTSGRMGNEQFF
TRBJ1-5,TRBV7-9,-,CASSLSLSNQPQHF
TRBJ1-1,TRBV7-2,once,CASSTGQGRNTEAFF
TRBJ1-2,TRBV7-3,-,CASSLGQGNYGYTF
TRBJ2-5,TRBV3-1/TRBV3-2,-,CASSQRLAGGPGTQYF
TRBJ1-1,TRBV6-5,-,CASSTRQLVTEAFF
TRBJ1-2,TRBV5-6,-,CASSLAGTGVGYTF
TRBJ1-1,TRBV7-2,-,CASSTRGLGTEAFF
TRBJ2-3,TRBV14,-,CASSQGGAGATDTQYF
TRBJ2-1,TRBV4-1,-,CASSQEFGASIYEQFF
TRBJ2-1,TRBV7-8,-,CASSLLAGGTNSYNEQFF
TRBJ1-5,TRBV7-2,few,CASSLYYSNQPQHF
TRBJ2-1,TRBV6-6,-,CASSGKGRGLDNEQFF
TRBJ2-1,TRBV9,-,CASSRVTRPGSSDEQFF
TRBJ1-2,TRBV19,-,CASIWLNYGYTF
TRBJ2-7,TRBV6-1,-,CASSSRDITYEQYF
TRBJ1-4,TRBV27,-,CASSITRDGKTNEKLFF
TRBJ2-1,TRBV5-1,-,CASIPEGGLSYNEQFF
TRBJ2-3,TRBV28,-,CASRYRVDRVTDTQYF
TRBJ2-5,TRBV9,-,CASSVHLAGAQETQYF
TRBJ2-7,TRBV7-9,-,CASSSSMVQGDPYEQYF
TRBJ2-1,TRBV9,once,CASSVTSGLYNEQFF
TRBJ2-3,TRBV15,-,CATSKRQGGDTQYF
TRBJ1-2,TRBV29-1,-,CSVEFWPTGYGYTF
TRBJ1-1,TRBV11-2,-,CASSFFGETEAFF
TRBJ1-2,TRBV27,once,CASPCPRVYGYTF
TRBJ2-1,TRBV10-3,-,CAISDWEREPNEQFF
TRBJ1-6,TRBV3-1/TRBV3-2,-,CASRLQGGSAYNSPLHF
TRBJ2-2,TRBV5-4,-,CASTSQGRVNTGELFF
TRBJ1-4,TRBV7-9,-,CASSPPGQGGEKLFF
TRBJ1-2,TRBV30,-,CAWSVLGGVGGYTF
TRBJ2-5,TRBV11-2,-,CASSLWTEAYIQETQYF
TRBJ1-5,TRBV14,once,CASSQGGGHQGQPQHF
TRBJ1-6,TRBV19,-,CASSIFEGDLHF
TRBJ2-3,TRBV27,-,CASRSRAKWGSTDTQYF